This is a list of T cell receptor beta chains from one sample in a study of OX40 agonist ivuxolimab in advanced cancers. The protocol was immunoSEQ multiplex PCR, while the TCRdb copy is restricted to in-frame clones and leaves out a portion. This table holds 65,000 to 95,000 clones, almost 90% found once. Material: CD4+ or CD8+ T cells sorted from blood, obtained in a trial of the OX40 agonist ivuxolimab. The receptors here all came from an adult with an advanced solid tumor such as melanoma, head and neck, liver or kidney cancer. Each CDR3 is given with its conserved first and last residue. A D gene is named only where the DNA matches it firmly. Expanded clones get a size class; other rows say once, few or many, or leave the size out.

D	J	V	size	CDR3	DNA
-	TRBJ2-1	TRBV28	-	CASRPTRGRSYNEQFF	TGTGCCAGCAGACCTACTAGGGGTCGCTCCTACAATGAGCAGTTCTTC
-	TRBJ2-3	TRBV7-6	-	CASSLQIRTDTQYF	TGTGCCAGCAGCTTACAAATCCGCACAGATACGCAGTATTTT
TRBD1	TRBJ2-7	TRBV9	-	CASSTGQGGYEQYF	TGTGCCAGCAGCACAGGACAGGGGGGATACGAGCAGTACTTC
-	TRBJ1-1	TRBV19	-	CASSIGGRASKPEAFF	TGTGCCAGTAGTATTGGGGGGCGAGCCTCTAAACCTGAAGCTTTCTTT
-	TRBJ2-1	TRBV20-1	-	CSASAVEQFF	TGCAGTGCTAGTGCCGTTGAGCAGTTCTTC
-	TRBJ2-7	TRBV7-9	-	CASSLSVWGTPYEQYF	TGTGCCAGCAGCTTAAGTGTGTGGGGGACCCCCTACGAGCAGTACTTC
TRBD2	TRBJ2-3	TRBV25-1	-	CASSDPSGSTDTQYF	TGTGCCAGCAGTGACCCTAGCGGGAGCACAGATACGCAGTATTTT
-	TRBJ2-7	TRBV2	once	CASREVEQYF	TGTGCCAGCAGGGAAGTGGAGCAGTACTTC
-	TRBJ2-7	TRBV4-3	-	CASSQESGVIYEQYF	TGCGCCAGCAGCCAAGAGTCGGGAGTAATATACGAGCAGTACTTC
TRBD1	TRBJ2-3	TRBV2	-	CASSQRAGGLTDTQYF	TGTGCCAGCAGCCAGAGGGCAGGGGGCCTCACAGATACGCAGTATTTT
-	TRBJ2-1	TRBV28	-	CASSLWGSGPKAEQFF	TGTGCCAGCAGTTTATGGGGTAGCGGCCCTAAGGCTGAGCAGTTCTTC
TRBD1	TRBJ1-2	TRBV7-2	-	CASSLDYRGRRGYTF	TGTGCCAGCAGCTTAGACTACAGGGGGCGCCGTGGCTACACCTTC
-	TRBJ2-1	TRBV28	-	CAIGTVNEQFF	TGTGCCATTGGGACGGTCAATGAGCAGTTCTTC
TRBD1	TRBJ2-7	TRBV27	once	CASSPFRGTGGAGLAYEQYF	TGTGCCAGCAGTCCCTTCAGGGGGACAGGGGGAGCGGGTCTTGCCTACGAGCAGTACTTC
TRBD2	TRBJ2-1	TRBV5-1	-	CASSVLAGVDYNEQFF	TGCGCCAGCAGCGTACTAGCGGGAGTAGACTACAATGAGCAGTTCTTC
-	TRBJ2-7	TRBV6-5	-	CASKREAASYEQYF	TGTGCCAGCAAGAGGGAGGCAGCATCCTACGAGCAGTACTTC
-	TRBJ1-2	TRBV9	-	CASSVLSPNRPSGYTF	TGTGCCAGCAGCGTACTCTCCCCGAATCGTCCGAGTGGCTACACCTTC
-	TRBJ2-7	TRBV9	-	CASSVTGSPIEQYF	TGTGCCAGCAGCGTCACAGGGTCCCCTATCGAGCAGTACTTC
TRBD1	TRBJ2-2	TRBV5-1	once	CASSLLQGDTGELFF	TGCGCCAGCAGCTTGTTACAGGGGGACACCGGGGAGCTGTTTTTT
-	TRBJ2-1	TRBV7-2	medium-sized	CASSRAGILEQFF	TGTGCCAGCAGTCGAGCGGGTATCTTAGAGCAGTTCTTC
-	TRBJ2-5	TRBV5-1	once	CASSWVGGQETQYF	TGCGCCAGCAGCTGGGTGGGGGGTCAAGAGACCCAGTACTTC
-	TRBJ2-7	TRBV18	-	CASSKESYEQYF	TGTGCCAGCTCAAAGGAATCCTACGAGCAGTACTTC
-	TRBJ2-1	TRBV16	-	CASSQSYNEQFF	TGTGCCAGCAGCCAGTCATACAATGAGCAGTTCTTC
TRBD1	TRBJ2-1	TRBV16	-	CASSRGGLGVWSNEQFF	TGTGCCAGCAGCCGAGGGGGCTTAGGAGTGTGGAGTAATGAGCAGTTCTTC
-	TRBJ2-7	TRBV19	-	CASSIGGQNEQYF	TGTGCCAGTAGTATAGGCGGCCAGAACGAGCAGTACTTC
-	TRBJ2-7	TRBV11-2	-	CASSLNFRGEQYF	TGTGCCAGCAGCTTAAACTTTCGGGGGGAGCAGTACTTC
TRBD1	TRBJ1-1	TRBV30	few	CAWSDGRGQTEAFF	TGTGCCTGGAGTGATGGCAGGGGGCAGACTGAAGCTTTCTTT
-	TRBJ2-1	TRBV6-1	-	CASSEAFPYEQFF	TGTGCCAGCAGTGAAGCGTTCCCTTATGAGCAGTTCTTC
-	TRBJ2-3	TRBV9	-	CASSPLAFTDTQYF	TGTGCCAGCAGCCCCCTAGCGTTCACAGATACGCAGTATTTT
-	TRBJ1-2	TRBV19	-	CASSIGGGSPYGYTF	TGTGCCAGTAGTATAGGTGGAGGGAGCCCCTATGGCTACACCTTC
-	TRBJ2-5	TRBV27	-	CASSFRVWETQYF	TGTGCCAGCAGTTTTAGGGTTTGGGAGACCCAGTACTTC
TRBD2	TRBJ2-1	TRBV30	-	CAWSFGGSGRAFEQFF	TGTGCCTGGAGTTTTGGTGGTAGCGGGAGGGCCTTTGAGCAGTTCTTC
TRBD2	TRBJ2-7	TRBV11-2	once	CASSPPGLASYEQYF	TGTGCCAGCAGCCCCCCGGGACTAGCGAGTTACGAGCAGTACTTC
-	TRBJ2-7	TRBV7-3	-	CASSSTGPGNEQYF	TGTGCCAGCAGCTCCACCGGGCCGGGGAACGAGCAGTACTTC
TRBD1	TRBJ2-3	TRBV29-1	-	CSVEPPGGPDTQYF	TGCAGCGTTGAACCCCCAGGGGGTCCAGATACGCAGTATTTT
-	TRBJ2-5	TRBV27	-	CASISIVRFLGSQETQYF	TGTGCCAGCATATCGATCGTGAGGTTTCTCGGGTCCCAAGAGACCCAGTACTTC
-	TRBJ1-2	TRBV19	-	CASSIRGVYGYTF	TGTGCCAGTAGTATACGGGGGGTCTATGGCTACACCTTC
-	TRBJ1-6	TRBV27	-	CASSSSAMGSPLHF	TGTGCCAGCAGTTCGAGTGCTATGGGTTCACCCCTCCACTTT
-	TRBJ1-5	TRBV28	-	CASSLDAGGRQPQHF	TGTGCCAGCAGTTTAGATGCGGGGGGACGGCAGCCCCAGCATTTT
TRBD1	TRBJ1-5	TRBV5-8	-	CASSRGTGGSTQPQHF	TGTGCCAGCAGCAGAGGAACAGGGGGCTCGACTCAGCCCCAGCATTTT
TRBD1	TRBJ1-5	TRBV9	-	CASSEGQGSSVGQPQHF	TGTGCCAGCAGCGAGGGACAGGGTTCCTCCGTCGGTCAGCCCCAGCATTTT
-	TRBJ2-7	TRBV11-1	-	CAGSFPGRAPYEQYF	TGTGCCGGCAGCTTTCCGGGACGAGCACCCTACGAGCAGTACTTC
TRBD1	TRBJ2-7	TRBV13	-	CASSPPTGQGIYEQYF	TGTGCCAGCAGCCCCCCGACGGGACAGGGGATCTACGAGCAGTACTTC
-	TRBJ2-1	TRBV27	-	CASSPRDGSYNEQFF	TGTGCCAGCAGTCCACGGGACGGATCCTACAATGAGCAGTTCTTC
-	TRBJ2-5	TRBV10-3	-	CAIKNGLASETQYF	TGTGCCATCAAAAACGGCCTAGCTTCGGAGACCCAGTACTTC
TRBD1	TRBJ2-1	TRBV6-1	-	CASSGDRGWNEQFF	TGTGCCAGCAGTGGTGACAGGGGTTGGAATGAGCAGTTCTTC
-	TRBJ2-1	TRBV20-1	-	CSGTPHEQFF	TGCAGTGGCACGCCGCATGAGCAGTTCTTC
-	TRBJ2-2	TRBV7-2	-	CASSFGTPGGELFF	TGTGCCAGCAGCTTTGGGACCCCCGGCGGGGAGCTGTTTTTT
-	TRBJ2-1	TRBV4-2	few	CASSQEGGTNEQFF	TGTGCCAGCAGCCAGGAGGGAGGCACCAATGAGCAGTTCTTC
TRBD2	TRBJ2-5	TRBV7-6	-	CASSPHQGLGVKTQYF	TGTGCCAGCAGCCCTCATCAGGGACTAGGAGTGAAGACCCAGTACTTC
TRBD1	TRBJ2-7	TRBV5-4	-	CASSSGQVGNEQYF	TGTGCCAGCAGCTCGGGACAGGTGGGGAACGAGCAGTACTTC